This is a list of T cell receptor beta chains from one sample in a study of blood T cell repertoires in COVID-19. Some clones are missing from TCRdb's copy, which holds only in-frame ones; the method was immunoSEQ multiplex PCR. The sample shows 50,000 to 55,000 clones, about nine tenths of them seen only once. The specimen was peripheral blood. These receptors were collected from a man older than 75 with acute or convalescent COVID-19. The CDR3 runs from the conserved cysteine through the conserved F or W. Each record gives: CDR3 length, J gene, V gene, CDR3 protein.

cdr3_length: 15
j_call: TRBJ1-1
v_call: TRBV6-8
cdr3_aa: CASSFIGEVNTEAFF

cdr3_length: 14
j_call: TRBJ2-7
v_call: TRBV11-2
cdr3_aa: CASSASGTGLEQYF

cdr3_length: 16
j_call: TRBJ1-4
v_call: TRBV18
cdr3_aa: CASSPSFGTENEKLFF

cdr3_length: 15
j_call: TRBJ2-1
v_call: TRBV24-1
cdr3_aa: CATSDLLALYNEQFF

cdr3_length: 14
j_call: TRBJ2-5
v_call: TRBV29-1
cdr3_aa: CSAHGQGAGETQYF

cdr3_length: 16
j_call: TRBJ2-7
v_call: TRBV7-2
cdr3_aa: CASSLGWRGHSYEQYF

cdr3_length: 15
j_call: TRBJ2-3
v_call: TRBV7-2
cdr3_aa: CASSPQGSSTDTQYF

cdr3_length: 15
j_call: TRBJ1-5
v_call: TRBV5-1
cdr3_aa: CASSPSTGIRQPQHF

cdr3_length: 15
j_call: TRBJ2-3
v_call: TRBV6-4
cdr3_aa: CASSDSIGGSDTQYF

cdr3_length: 15
j_call: TRBJ1-2
v_call: TRBV27
cdr3_aa: CASRAGDRRNYGYTF

cdr3_length: 15
j_call: TRBJ1-5
v_call: TRBV19
cdr3_aa: CASSETGRSNQPQHF

cdr3_length: 15
j_call: TRBJ2-7
v_call: TRBV19
cdr3_aa: CASSSAGTGAYEQYF

cdr3_length: 16
j_call: TRBJ1-4
v_call: TRBV3-1/TRBV3-2
cdr3_aa: CASSQAWGQGYEKLFF

cdr3_length: 17
j_call: TRBJ2-5
v_call: TRBV3-1/TRBV3-2
cdr3_aa: CASSPMTVRRVLETQYF

cdr3_length: 14
j_call: TRBJ1-2
v_call: TRBV19
cdr3_aa: CASSILLANYGYTF

cdr3_length: 16
j_call: TRBJ2-1
v_call: TRBV10-2
cdr3_aa: CASSESRAHGYNEQFF

cdr3_length: 15
j_call: TRBJ2-2
v_call: TRBV7-2
cdr3_aa: CASSLFLLDTGELFF

cdr3_length: 14
j_call: TRBJ2-7
v_call: TRBV14
cdr3_aa: CASSRGTGVYEQYF

cdr3_length: 14
j_call: TRBJ1-1
v_call: TRBV14
cdr3_aa: CASSRSGFGTEAFF

cdr3_length: 13
j_call: TRBJ1-1
v_call: TRBV12-5
cdr3_aa: CASGLGRRTEAFF

cdr3_length: 15
j_call: TRBJ2-7
v_call: TRBV5-1
cdr3_aa: CASSSPEGFSYEQYF

cdr3_length: 15
j_call: TRBJ2-1
v_call: TRBV6-5
cdr3_aa: CASRAGTGYYNEQFF

cdr3_length: 16
j_call: TRBJ2-7
v_call: TRBV5-1
cdr3_aa: CASSDIDRDRSYEQYF

cdr3_length: 15
j_call: TRBJ1-2
v_call: TRBV19
cdr3_aa: CASSVTGRNNYGYTF

cdr3_length: 15
j_call: TRBJ1-5
v_call: TRBV5-1
cdr3_aa: CASSPGDGGPQPQHF

cdr3_length: 12
j_call: TRBJ2-7
v_call: TRBV5-4
cdr3_aa: CASSLMRNQQYF